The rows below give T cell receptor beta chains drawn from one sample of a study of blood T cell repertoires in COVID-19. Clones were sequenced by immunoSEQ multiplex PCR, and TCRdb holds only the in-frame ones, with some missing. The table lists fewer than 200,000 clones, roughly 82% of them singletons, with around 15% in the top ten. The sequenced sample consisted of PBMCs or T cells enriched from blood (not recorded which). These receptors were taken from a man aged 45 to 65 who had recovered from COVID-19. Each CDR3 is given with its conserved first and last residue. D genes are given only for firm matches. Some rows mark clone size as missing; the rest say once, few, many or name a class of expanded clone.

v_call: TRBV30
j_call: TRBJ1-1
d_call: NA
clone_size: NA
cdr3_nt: TGTGCCTGGAGTCTCCTAAAAAACACTGAAGCTTTCTTT
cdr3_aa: CAWSLLKNTEAFF

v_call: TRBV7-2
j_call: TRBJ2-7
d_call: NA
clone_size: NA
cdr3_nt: TGTGCCAGCAGCCCTTCACGAGCAGGGGCCGTTAGCTCCTACGAGCAGTACTTC
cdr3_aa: CASSPSRAGAVSSYEQYF

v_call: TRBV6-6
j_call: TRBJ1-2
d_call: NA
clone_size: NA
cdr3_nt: TGTGCCAGCTCGCGGGTTGACTATGGCTACACCTTC
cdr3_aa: CASSRVDYGYTF

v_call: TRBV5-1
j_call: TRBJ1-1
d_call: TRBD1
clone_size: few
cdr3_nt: TGCGCCAGCAGAGTATTAACAGGGGGCGCATGGACTGAAGCTTTCTTT
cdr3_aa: CASRVLTGGAWTEAFF

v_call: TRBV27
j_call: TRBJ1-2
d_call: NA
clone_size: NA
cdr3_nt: TGTGCCAGCAGTTTATCGCTAACAGGGAGCTATGGCTACACCTTC
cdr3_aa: CASSLSLTGSYGYTF

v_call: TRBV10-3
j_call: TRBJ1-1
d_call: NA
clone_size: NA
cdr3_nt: TGTGCCATCAGCCGGGGCACTGAAGCTTTCTTT
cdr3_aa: CAISRGTEAFF

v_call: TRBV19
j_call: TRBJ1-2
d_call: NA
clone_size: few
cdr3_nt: TGTGCCATCGCTACGCTACCGTATGGCTACACCTTC
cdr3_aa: CAIATLPYGYTF

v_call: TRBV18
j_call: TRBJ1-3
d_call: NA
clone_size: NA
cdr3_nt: TGTGCCAGCTCACCCCTCCGCAGACAGTTTGGAAACACCATATATTTT
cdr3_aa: CASSPLRRQFGNTIYF

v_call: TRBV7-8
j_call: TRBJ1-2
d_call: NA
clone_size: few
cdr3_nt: TGTGCCAGCAGCGCGGGCAGTTATGGCTACACCTTC
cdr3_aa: CASSAGSYGYTF

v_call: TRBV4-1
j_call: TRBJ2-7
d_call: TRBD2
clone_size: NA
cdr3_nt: TGCGCCAGCAGCCAGCCCGGACTAGGGAGCTCCTACGAGCAGTACTTC
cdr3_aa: CASSQPGLGSSYEQYF